Each of the 13 T cell receptor beta chains below was sequenced from the same sample in a study of regulatory T cells in long-lasting Graves disease. CDR3 regions were amplified by Arm-PCR using iRepertoire HTBI primers to build TCR beta libraries. From the multiplex PCR reads, TCRdb called clonotypes with MiXCR, one entry per CDR3 protein. This sample has 440,000 or so distinct CDR3 sequences, with about 16% found just once. The time point denotes: newly diagnosed GD, antithyroid drugs for less than 3 months. PBMCs provided the RNA from which the TCR library was made. Separately, the same data were catalogued under a study of T cells in Graves' hyperthyroidism and ophthalmopathy.

This specimen consisted of peripheral blood mononuclear cells (PBMCs), obtained at new diagnosis, from a patient treated with antithyroid drugs. The receptors stem from a woman in her 30s with Graves disease.

This clonotype showed up just a few times. The chain employs TRBV7-9 and TRBJ1-1; TRBD1 might be the D (5 bases). V lost 3 bases and J 5 bases, leaving 10 bases between the germline ends. The CDR3 has 13 residues. Germline loops: CDR1 SEHNR, CDR2 FQNEAQ (reference sequence). CDR3 in amino acids: CASSFRERTEAFF. The CDR3 nucleotides read TGTGCCAGCAGCTTCAGGGAGAGGACTGAAGCTTTCTTT.

This clonotype has a count of ten or more. The chain employs TRBV6-2 or TRBV6-3 and TRBJ2-7, with D possibly TRBD2 on 5 matching bases. This CDR3 has 14 amino acids. From germline, CDR1 is MNHEY and CDR2 SVGEGT. Trimming left V 7 bases short and J 2 bases short, with 15 bases between. The CDR3 bases are TGTGCCAGCAAAACAGCGGTAAATACCTACGAGCAGTACTTC. Its translation: CASKTAVNTYEQYF.

This clonotype was detected ten times or more. The rearrangement links TRBV14 to TRBJ1-4; D may be TRBD1 (5 bases). This CDR3 contains 15 residues. Germline V gives CDR1 SGHDN, CDR2 FVKESK. Trimming pared 0 bases from V and 8 bases from J, leaving 13 bases between. For the CDR3, the DNA is TGTGCCAGCAGCCAAGATTCCGGGGGGAGGGAAAAACTGTTTTTT. It is translated as CASSQDSGGREKLFF.

The chain employs TRBV6-1 and TRBJ1-2; D may be TRBD1 (6 bases). Per germline, CDR1 MNHNS and CDR2 SASEGT. The CDR3 sequence is 14 residues long. V shed 6 bases and J shed 8 bases, with 19 bases lying between them. CDR3 loop: CASRPVRGARGYTF. CDR3 sequence (DNA): TGTGCCAGCAGACCGGTTCGGGGGGCACGAGGCTACACCTTC.

This clonotype was found many times. The V call is TRBV24-1, the J call TRBJ2-5; 9 nucleotides align to TRBD2. The CDR3 consists of 14 residues. J gave up 1 base and V 7 bases, and 3 bases lay outside the gene matches. Germline CDR1 is KGHDR and CDR2 is SFDVKD. CDR3 residues: CATSISGSQETQYF. In nucleotides, the CDR3 is TGTGCCACCAGCATTAGCGGGAGCCAAGAGACCCAGTACTTC.

About this clonotype: This may arise from a read error, as a much more abundant clone is one base away. The gene calls are TRBV20-1 and TRBJ2-1; D not certain. Germline values: CDR1 DFQATT, CDR2 SNEGSKA (reference sequence). The CDR3 runs to 11 residues. V lost 6 bases and J 10 bases, leaving 13 bases between the germline ends. The CDR3 here is CSAFWAYEQFF. CDR3 nucleotide sequence: TGCAGTGCCTTCTGGGCGTACGAGCAGTTCTTC.

This clonotype was seen a single time. A much larger clone lies a single base off, so this may be a read error. The chain carries TRBV5-6 and TRBJ2-4; no definite D call. Germline-derived CDR1 and CDR2 are SGHDT and YYEEEE. The V and J ends lost 4 bases and 13 bases respectively, with 27 bases between them. The CDR3 is 16 amino acids. The CDR3 DNA reads as TGTGCCAGCAGCCCCAGCTCGGACCTTTCCTACAATGAGCAGTACTTC. Protein: CASSPSSDLSYNEQYF. Combining the CDR3 with reference TRBV5-6 and TRBJ2-4 gives the whole variable domain DAGVTQSPTHLIKTRGQQVTLRCSPKSGHDTVSWYQQALGQGPQFIFQYYEEEERQRGNFPDRFSGHQFPNYSSELNVNALLLGDSALYLCASSPSSDLSYNEQYFGAGTRLSVL.

The sample holds many counts of this clonotype. The V gene is TRBV18, the J gene TRBJ2-7; no definite D call. Germline loops: CDR1 KGHSH, CDR2 LQKENI. The CDR3 has 14 residues. The V end lost 3 bases, the J end lost 0 bases, and 9 bases lay between the germline ends. DNA of the CDR3: TGTGCCAGCTCACCTAGCCCCGACTCCTACGAGCAGTACTTC. It specifies CASSPSPDSYEQYF.

This clonotype was seen ten or more times. The rearrangement joins TRBV18 to TRBJ1-1; 9 bases align to TRBD1. The J segment lost 0 bases and the V segment lost 5 bases, leaving 7 bases of the junction unmatched. CDR1 is KGHSH, CDR2 LQKENI, per germline. The CDR3 spans 16 residues. CDR3 loop: CASSAGQGALNTEAFF. The CDR3, as DNA: TGTGCCAGCTCAGCGGGACAGGGAGCCTTGAACACTGAAGCTTTCTTT. Using reference TRBV18 and TRBJ1-1 for the parts outside the CDR3, the full variable domain is NAGVMQNPRHLVRRRGQEARLRCSPMKGHSHVYWYRQLPEEGLKFMVYLQKENIIDESGMPKERFSAEFPKEGPSILRIQQVVRGDSAAYFCASSAGQGALNTEAFFGQGTRLTVV.

This clonotype was seen many times. This rearrangement joins TRBV27 to TRBJ1-2, with no clear D. V dropped 0 bases and J dropped 5 bases, with 7 bases sitting between them. Germline CDR1 MNHEY, CDR2 SMNVEV (reference sequence). The CDR3 is 13 residues long. The CDR3 bases are TGTGCCAGCAGTTTATCGGAAGAGTATGGCTACACCTTC. Translation gives CASSLSEEYGYTF.

Note on this clonotype: Since a much larger clone is just one base distant, this may be a read error. The chain is built from TRBV6-2 or TRBV6-3 and TRBJ2-1; 11 positions match TRBD2. J lost 9 bases, V lost 6 bases, and 13 bases had no gene match. CDR3 length equals 16 residues. CDR1 and CDR2 (germline): MNHEY, SVGEGT. The CDR3 coding sequence is TGTGCCAGCAGCCGGGTAGCGGGAGGGCCCAACAGTGAGCAGTTCTTC. Protein product: CASSRVAGGPNSEQFF.

This clonotype was picked up many times. The chain has TRBV20-1 and TRBJ2-7; D may be TRBD1 or TRBD2 (5 bases each). Germline V gene sequence: CDR1 DFQATT, CDR2 SNEGSKA (reference sequence). Trimming stripped 5 bases from V and 3 bases from J, with 23 bases between. The CDR3 loop spans 16 amino acids. In DNA form, the CDR3 reads TGCAGTGCTCAACTACTCCGGGGCCGGAGTAACTACGAGCAGTACTTC. Encoded protein: CSAQLLRGRSNYEQYF.

Many counts were recorded for this clonotype. The rearrangement links TRBV18 to TRBJ1-1; the D gene is possibly TRBD1 (6 bases). Germline CDR1 and CDR2: KGHSH and LQKENI. V gave up 0 bases and J gave up 5 bases, with 10 bases separating them. This CDR3 comprises 14 residues. The chain's CDR3 is CASSPPGARTEAFF. CDR3 in DNA: TGTGCCAGCTCACCACCGGGGGCGAGGACTGAAGCTTTCTTT.